This T cell receptor (beta chain) was sequenced for a study of blood T cells in healthy people across ages. Whole-study findings and limits: Bulk PBMC profiling left naive and antigen-experienced comparisons inconclusive. Naive CD4+ cells and diversity were both higher in long-lived donors than in aged donors.

This CDR3 is built from 15 residues. The germline gives CDR1 MNHNY, CDR2 SVGAGI (reference sequence). The V segment lost 2 bases and the J segment 2 bases; nucleotides outside the gene matches: 2. As to this clonotype: Its antigen is not known.

A sample-barcoded 5' primer and a J-beta primer mix were used in a second PCR of roughly 6 to 11 cycles. A template-switch adaptor with 12 random nucleotides tagged each cDNA molecule. A single record per CDR3 protein comes from TCRdb applying MiXCR to the 5' RACE reads. The table lists nearly 800,000 distinct CDR3 sequences, 25% of them singletons. In addition, the sample was reused for a study of T cells of mothers and their children. From that paper: Mothers yielded over 8 million CDR3 reads, children several million each.

This clonotype was obtained from a boy between 5 and 17 years old in good health. Sequencing was performed on blood. The chain links TRBV6-6 to TRBJ2-7; 11 bases are shared with TRBD2. The CDR3 loop is CASSYVTSGTYEQYF. The CDR3 DNA reads as TGTGCCAGCAGTTACGTGACTAGCGGGACCTACGAGCAGTACTTC.